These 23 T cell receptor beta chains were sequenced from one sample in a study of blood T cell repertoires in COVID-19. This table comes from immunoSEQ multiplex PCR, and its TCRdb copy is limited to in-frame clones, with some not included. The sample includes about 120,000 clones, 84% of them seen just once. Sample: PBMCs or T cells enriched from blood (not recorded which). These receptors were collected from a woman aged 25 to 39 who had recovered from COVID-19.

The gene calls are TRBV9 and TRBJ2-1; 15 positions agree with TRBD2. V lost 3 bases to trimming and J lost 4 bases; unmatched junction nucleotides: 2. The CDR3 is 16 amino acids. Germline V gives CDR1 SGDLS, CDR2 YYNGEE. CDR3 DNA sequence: TGTGCCAGCAGCGACGGACTAGCGGGAGGGTACAATGAGCAGTTCTTC. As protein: CASSDGLAGGYNEQFF.

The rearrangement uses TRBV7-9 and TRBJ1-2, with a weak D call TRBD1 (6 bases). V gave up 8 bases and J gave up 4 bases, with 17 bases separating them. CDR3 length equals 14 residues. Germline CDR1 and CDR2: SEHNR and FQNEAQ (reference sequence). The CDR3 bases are TGTGCCAGCGGACAGTTTTCAGGGGCCTATGGCTACACCTTC. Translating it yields CASGQFSGAYGYTF.

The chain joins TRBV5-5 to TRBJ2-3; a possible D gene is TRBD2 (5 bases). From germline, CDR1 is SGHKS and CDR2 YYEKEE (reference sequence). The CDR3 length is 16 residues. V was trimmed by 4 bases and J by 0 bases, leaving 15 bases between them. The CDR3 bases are TGTGCCAGCAGCGGGGTGGCGAGGGCCAGCACAGATACGCAGTATTTT. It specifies CASSGVARASTDTQYF.

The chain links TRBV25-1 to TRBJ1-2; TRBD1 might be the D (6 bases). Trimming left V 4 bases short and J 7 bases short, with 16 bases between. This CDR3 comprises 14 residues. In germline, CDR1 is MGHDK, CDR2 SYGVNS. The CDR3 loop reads CASSGTGRASGYTF. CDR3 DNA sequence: TGTGCCAGCAGTGGAACAGGGCGCGCAAGTGGCTACACCTTC.

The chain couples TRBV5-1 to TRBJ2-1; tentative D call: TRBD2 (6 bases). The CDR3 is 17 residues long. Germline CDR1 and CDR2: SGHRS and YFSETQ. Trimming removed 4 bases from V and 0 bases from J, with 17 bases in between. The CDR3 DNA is TGCGCCAGCAGCCCCCGGGCGGGGCCCAGCTCCTACAATGAGCAGTTCTTC. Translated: CASSPRAGPSSYNEQFF.

CDR3 coding DNA: TGTGCCAGCAGTTTCTCGGGACAGCCTGAAGCTTTCTTT. It codes for CASSFSGQPEAFF. The V and J genes are TRBV12-3 or TRBV12-4 and TRBJ1-1, with 7 bases that match TRBD1. The J segment lost 6 bases and the V segment lost 3 bases, leaving 4 bases of the junction unmatched. CDR3 length equals 13 residues.

The CDR3 DNA sequence: TGTGCCAGCAGCCAAGGTTACAGACATTATTTCACCCAGTACTTC. Protein: CASSQGYRHYFTQYF. The V call is TRBV14, the J call TRBJ2-5; D not certain. Per germline, CDR1 SGHDN and CDR2 FVKESK. The CDR3 runs 15 residues. Trimming shortened V by 1 base and J by 8 bases, and 17 bases separated the two germline ends.

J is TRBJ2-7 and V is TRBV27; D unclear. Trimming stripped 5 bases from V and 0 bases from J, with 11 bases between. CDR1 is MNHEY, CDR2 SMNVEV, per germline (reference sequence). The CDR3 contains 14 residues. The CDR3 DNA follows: TGTGCCAGCAGTCCGATGACTGGCTCCTACGAGCAGTACTTC. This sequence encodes CASSPMTGSYEQYF.

CDR3 bases: TGTGCCATCAGTGGACTTAACAATGAGCAGTTCTTC. Translating gives CAISGLNNEQFF. The chain recombines TRBV10-3 with TRBJ2-1; D not certain. Germline CDR1 ENHRY, CDR2 SYGVKD. CDR3 length equals 12 residues. V shed 4 bases and J shed 5 bases, with 6 bases lying between them.

CDR3 loop: CASSPDMTKSEKLFF. CDR3 nucleotide sequence: TGTGCCAGCTCACCGGATATGACTAAAAGTGAAAAACTGTTTTTT. The chain joins TRBV18 to TRBJ1-4; D is ambiguous. The CDR3 runs 15 residues. Per the germline V gene, CDR1 is KGHSH and CDR2 is LQKENI. Between the trimmed V and J ends, which lost 3 bases and 7 bases, there was a span of 15 bases.

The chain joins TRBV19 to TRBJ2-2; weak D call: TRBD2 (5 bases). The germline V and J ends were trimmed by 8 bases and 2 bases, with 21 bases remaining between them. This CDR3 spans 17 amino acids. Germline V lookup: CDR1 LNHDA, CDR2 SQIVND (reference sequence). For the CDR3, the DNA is TGTGCCAGTGTAGGTAGGGTCCTAGGGAGAAACACCGGGGAGCTGTTTTTT. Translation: CASVGRVLGRNTGELFF.

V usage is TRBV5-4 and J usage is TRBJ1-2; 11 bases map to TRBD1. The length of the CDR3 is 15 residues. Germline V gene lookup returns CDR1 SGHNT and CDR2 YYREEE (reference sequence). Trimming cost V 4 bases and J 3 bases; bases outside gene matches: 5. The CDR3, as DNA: TGTGCCAGCAGCCCTAGGACAGGGGGCGACTATGGCTACACCTTC. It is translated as CASSPRTGGDYGYTF.

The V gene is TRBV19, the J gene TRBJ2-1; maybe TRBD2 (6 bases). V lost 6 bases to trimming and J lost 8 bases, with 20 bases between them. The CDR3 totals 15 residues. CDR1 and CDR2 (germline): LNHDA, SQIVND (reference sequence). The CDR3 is CASSPGGVARDEQFF. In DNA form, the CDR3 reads TGTGCCAGTAGCCCGGGCGGGGTAGCGAGGGATGAGCAGTTCTTC.

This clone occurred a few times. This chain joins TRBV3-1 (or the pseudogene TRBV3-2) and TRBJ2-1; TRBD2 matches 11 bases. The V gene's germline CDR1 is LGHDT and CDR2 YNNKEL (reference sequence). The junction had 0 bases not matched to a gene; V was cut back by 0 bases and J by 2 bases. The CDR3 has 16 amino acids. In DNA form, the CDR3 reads TGTGCCAGCAGCCAAGATAGCGGGAGGGCCTACAATGAGCAGTTCTTC. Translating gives CASSQDSGRAYNEQFF.

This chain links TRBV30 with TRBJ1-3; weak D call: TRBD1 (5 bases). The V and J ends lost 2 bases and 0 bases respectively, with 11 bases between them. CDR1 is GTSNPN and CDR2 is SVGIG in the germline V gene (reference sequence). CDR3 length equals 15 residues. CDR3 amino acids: CAWSISGISGNTIYF. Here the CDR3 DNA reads TGTGCCTGGAGTATTTCAGGGATCTCTGGAAACACCATATATTTT.

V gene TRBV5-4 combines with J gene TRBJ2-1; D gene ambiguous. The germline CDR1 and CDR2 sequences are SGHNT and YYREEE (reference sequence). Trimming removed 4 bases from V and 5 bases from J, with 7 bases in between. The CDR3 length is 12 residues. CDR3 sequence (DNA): TGTGCCAGCAGCCTCCGGGACAATGAGCAGTTCTTC. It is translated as CASSLRDNEQFF.

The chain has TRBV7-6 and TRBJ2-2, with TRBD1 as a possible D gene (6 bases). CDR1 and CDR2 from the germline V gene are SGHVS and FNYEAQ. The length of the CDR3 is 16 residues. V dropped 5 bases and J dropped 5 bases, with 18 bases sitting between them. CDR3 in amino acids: CASSPWTETGTGELFF. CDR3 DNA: TGTGCCAGCAGCCCGTGGACAGAGACGGGGACCGGGGAGCTGTTTTTT.

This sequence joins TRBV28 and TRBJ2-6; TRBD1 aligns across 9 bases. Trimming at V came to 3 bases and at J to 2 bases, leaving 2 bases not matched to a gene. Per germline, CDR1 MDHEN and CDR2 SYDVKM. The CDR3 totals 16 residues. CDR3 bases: TGTGCCAGCAGTTTGCGACAGGGGGCTGGGGCCAACGTCCTGACTTTC. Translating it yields CASSLRQGAGANVLTF. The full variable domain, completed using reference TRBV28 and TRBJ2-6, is DVKVTQSSRYLVKRTGEKVFLECVQDMDHENMFWYRQDPGLGLRLIYFSYDVKMKEKGDIPEGYSVSREKKERFSLILESASTNQTSMYLCASSLRQGAGANVLTFGAGSRLTVL.

The CDR3, as DNA: TGTGCCAGCTCACGGGACAGGGAGTACTCTGAAGCTTTCTTT. Translating it yields CASSRDREYSEAFF. The chain has TRBV18 and TRBJ1-1, with 9 positions matching TRBD1. CDR1 is KGHSH and CDR2 is LQKENI in the germline V gene. The CDR3 runs to 14 residues. Trimming removed 4 bases from V and 6 bases from J; junction bases left unmatched: 6. Filled out from reference TRBV18 and TRBJ1-1, the complete variable domain reads NAGVMQNPRHLVRRRGQEARLRCSPMKGHSHVYWYRQLPEEGLKFMVYLQKENIIDESGMPKERFSAEFPKEGPSILRIQQVVRGDSAAYFCASSRDREYSEAFFGQGTRLTVV.

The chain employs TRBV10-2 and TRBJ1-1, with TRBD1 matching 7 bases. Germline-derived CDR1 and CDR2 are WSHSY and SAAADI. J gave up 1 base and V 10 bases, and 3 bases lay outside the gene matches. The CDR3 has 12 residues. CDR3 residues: CAIRQGNTEAFF. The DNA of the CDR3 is TGCGCCATCAGACAGGGGAACACTGAAGCTTTCTTT.

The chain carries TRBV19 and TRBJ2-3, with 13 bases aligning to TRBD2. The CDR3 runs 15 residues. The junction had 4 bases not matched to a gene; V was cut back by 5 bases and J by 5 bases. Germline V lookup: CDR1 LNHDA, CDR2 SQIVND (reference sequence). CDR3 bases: TGTGCCAGTAGTCCCGGACTAGCGGGAGTAGATACGCAGTATTTT. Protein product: CASSPGLAGVDTQYF.

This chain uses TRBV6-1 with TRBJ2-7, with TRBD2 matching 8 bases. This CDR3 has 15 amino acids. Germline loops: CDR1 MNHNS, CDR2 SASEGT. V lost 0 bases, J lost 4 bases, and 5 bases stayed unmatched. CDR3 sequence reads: CASSEAQAGGYEQYF. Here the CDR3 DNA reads TGTGCCAGCAGTGAAGCGCAGGCGGGAGGATACGAGCAGTACTTC.

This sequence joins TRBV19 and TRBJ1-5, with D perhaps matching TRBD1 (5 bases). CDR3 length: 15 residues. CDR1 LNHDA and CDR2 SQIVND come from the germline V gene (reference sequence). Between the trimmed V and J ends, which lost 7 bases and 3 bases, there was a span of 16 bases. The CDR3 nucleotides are TGTGCCAGTACCCATTTGCAGGGCCCCAATCAGCCCCAGCATTTT. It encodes CASTHLQGPNQPQHF. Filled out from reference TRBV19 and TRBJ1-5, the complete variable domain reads DGGITQSPKYLFRKEGQNVTLSCEQNLNHDAMYWYRQDPGQGLRLIYYSQIVNDFQKGDIAEGYSVSREKKESFPLTVTSAQKNPTAFYLCASTHLQGPNQPQHFGDGTRLSIL.